This T cell receptor (beta chain) was identified during a study of T cells in Graves' hyperthyroidism and ophthalmopathy. The study's findings and limits: Most thyroid clonotypes expanded above 0.001 were also detected in blood.

The length of the CDR3 is 14 residues. Germline loops: CDR1 LGHDT, CDR2 YNNKEL (reference sequence). Between the trimmed V and J ends, which lost 0 bases and 6 bases, there was a span of 10 bases. What was amplified from RNA transcripts were TCR beta CDR3 regions. A set of HTBI primers served as the primers for a first-round RT-PCR of the TCR CDR3. Via MiXCR, TCRdb re-called the multiplex PCR reads, giving one row per CDR3 protein. Of fewer than 650,000 distinct CDR3 sequences listed, less than 15% are singletons. Concerning this clonotype: As yet, its antigen is unknown.

The sequence was obtained from a woman between 35 and 50 years old with Graves' hyperthyroidism. The material sequenced was blood. The rearrangement joins TRBV3-1 to TRBJ2-3; weak D call: TRBD2 (5 bases). Written as DNA, the CDR3 is TGTGCCAGCAGCCAAGATCTTTTAGCGGATACGCAGTATTTT. This encodes CASSQDLLADTQYF.